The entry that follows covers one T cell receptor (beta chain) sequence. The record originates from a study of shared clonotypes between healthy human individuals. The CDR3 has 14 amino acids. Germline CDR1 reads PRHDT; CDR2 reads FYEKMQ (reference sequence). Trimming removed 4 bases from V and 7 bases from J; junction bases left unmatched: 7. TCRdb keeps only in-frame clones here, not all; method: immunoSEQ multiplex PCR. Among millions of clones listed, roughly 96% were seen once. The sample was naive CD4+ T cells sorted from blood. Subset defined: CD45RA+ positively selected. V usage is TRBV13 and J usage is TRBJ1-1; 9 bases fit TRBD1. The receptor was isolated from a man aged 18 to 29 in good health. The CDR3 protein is CASSSRDRALEAFF. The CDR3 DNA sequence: TGTGCCAGCAGCTCGAGGGACAGGGCCCTTGAAGCTTTCTTT.